The entry below gives a single T cell receptor beta chain sequence along with its context. The antigen this receptor binds is unknown. Base qualities are not at hand, and no much larger clone is one base apart. This record comes from a study of T cells in localized non-small cell lung cancer (dated by TCRdb to the early 2020s). Study-wide context: T cell repertoires of 236 early-stage NSCLC patients were analyzed, with tumors being compared against uninvolved tumor-adjacent lungs. The cohort was made up of under 250 treatment-naive NSCLC patients whose localized lung tumors had been resected. A mean age of around 69 years was recorded for the NSCLC patients, of whom roughly 130 were male and 85 to 110 were female.

V ends up 3 bases short and J 7 bases short, with an unmatched junction base count of 9. Its CDR3 holds 15 amino acids, cysteine through phenylalanine. Of the read, only the CDR3 DNA is kept; its 45 bases are in frame from base 1. CDR1 and CDR2 are read off the germline V gene as SGHRS and YFSETQ. At diagnosis, peripheral blood, uninvolved tumor-adjacent lung and tumor were collected and were preserved as a mix of fresh-frozen and FFPE material. Blood samples were analyzed as peripheral blood mononuclear cells for TCR repertoire profiling. The immunoSEQ Assay was used to sequence TCR beta CDR3 regions from DNA. The paper's processing steps were these. T cell density was computed as TCR beta template counts normalized to usable DNA estimated by amplifying housekeeping genes. The preseqR package was used to estimate richness by extrapolating to 400,000 templates for PBMC samples and to 120,000 templates for tissue samples. Clonality was taken to be one minus Pielou's evenness. Differential abundance testing on productive amino-acid clonotypes, with a minimum total count of 5 and an alpha of 0.1, was used to identify tissue-enriched TCRs. The Jaccard Index and the Morisita Overlap Index were used to measure how much the repertoires overlapped between compartments. GLIPH grouped TCR beta CDR3s together with public tetramer-defined viral CDR3s, and a viral motif had to include at least three viral sequences and also show V-gene enrichment. TCRdb obtained this table from immuneACCESS and retained in-frame rearrangements with V and J assigned. These tables miss some clones; where compared with another copy, unresolved V genes account for less than half of the shortfall, and the remainder is unexplained. Clone size and the V and J calls come from that table; the DNA yielded D and trimming. The sample table lists about 130,000 clones, around 90% of them with a count of one. Around 1.8% of the sample is taken by the ten largest.

The investigation overall reported the following: Longer overall survival was associated with higher T cell density in blood, whereas shorter survival was associated with higher clonality in adjacent lung. A median of about 50 of the top 100 tumor clones turned up in the paired uninvolved adjacent lung, and 25 to 30 of those clones also ranked among the top 100 of that same adjacent lung. Because the study design was exploratory, TCR variables were selected using unadjusted p-values without false-discovery rate correction. Multi-region tumor sequencing was not performed, so intratumor heterogeneity could not be excluded. Uninvolved tumor-adjacent lung showed the highest T cell clonality, higher than tumor, which suggests more focused antigenic responses in the uninvolved tumor-adjacent lung.

Rearrangement joined TRBV5-1 to TRBJ1-3, with 8 middle bases fitting TRBD1. Specimen: peripheral blood, collected before any cancer treatment. The TCR originated in a female donor at least 60 years old with stage I lung adenocarcinoma. The DNA sequence follows: TGCGCCAGCAGCTCAGGACAGGGTGATACCAACACCATATATTTT. Its coded protein is CASSSGQGDTNTIYF.